The present TCR beta chain was sequenced within a study of shared clonotypes between healthy human individuals. Roughly 30,000 T cell genomes (roughly 0.2 ug DNA) went into each sorted-subset replicate. Assay: immunoSEQ multiplex PCR; the TCRdb copy retains only in-frame clones and omits some. This sample has some 1,100,000 clones, with 75% to 85% found just once. The split of CD4+ cells yielded CD45RA+ naive and CD45RA-negative memory subsets. V was clipped by 0 bases and J by 1 base, with 20 bases between them. Germline CDR1 SGHDT, CDR2 YYEEEE. The CDR3 runs to 18 residues. The clonotype originates from a young man in good health. Some clones in this sample may be carry-over from other donors' samples. Sequenced: memory CD4+ T cells from PBMCs. Regarding subset: CD45RA-negative fraction. The chain couples TRBV5-6 to TRBJ2-7; D is perhaps TRBD2 (5 bases). The DNA for the CDR3 is TGTGCCAGCAGCTTGGGCTGGAGTGGGAGCCGGAAGTCCTACGAGCAGTACTTC. Protein sequence: CASSLGWSGSRKSYEQYF.